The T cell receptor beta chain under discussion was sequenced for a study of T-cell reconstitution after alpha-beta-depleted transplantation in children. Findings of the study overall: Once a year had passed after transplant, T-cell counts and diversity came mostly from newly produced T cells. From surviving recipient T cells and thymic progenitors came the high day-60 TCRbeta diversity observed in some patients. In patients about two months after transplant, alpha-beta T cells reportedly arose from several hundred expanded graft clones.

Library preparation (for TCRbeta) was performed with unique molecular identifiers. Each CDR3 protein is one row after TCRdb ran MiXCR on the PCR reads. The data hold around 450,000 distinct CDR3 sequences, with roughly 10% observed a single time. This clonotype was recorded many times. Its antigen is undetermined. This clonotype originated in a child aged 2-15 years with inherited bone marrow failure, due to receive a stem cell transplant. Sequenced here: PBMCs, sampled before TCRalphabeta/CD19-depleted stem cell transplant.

CDR3 region: CASSLAGSPDTEAFF. The CDR3 DNA follows: TGTGCCAGCAGTCTCGCAGGTTCGCCGGATACTGAAGCTTTCTTT. The chain is built from TRBV27 and TRBJ1-1; D remains ambiguous. Trimming cost V 5 bases and J 5 bases, with 18 bases left between them. CDR3 length equals 15 residues. Germline V lookup: CDR1 MNHEY, CDR2 SMNVEV (reference sequence).